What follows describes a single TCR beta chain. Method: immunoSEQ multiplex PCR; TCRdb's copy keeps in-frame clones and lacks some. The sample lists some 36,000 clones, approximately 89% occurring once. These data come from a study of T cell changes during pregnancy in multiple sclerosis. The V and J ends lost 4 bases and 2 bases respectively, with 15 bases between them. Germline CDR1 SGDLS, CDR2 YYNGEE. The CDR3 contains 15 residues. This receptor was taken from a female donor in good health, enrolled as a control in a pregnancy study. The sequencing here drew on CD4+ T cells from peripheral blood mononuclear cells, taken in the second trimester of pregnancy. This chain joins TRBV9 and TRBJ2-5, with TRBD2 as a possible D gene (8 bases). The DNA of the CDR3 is TGTGCCAGCAGCTCCCGGGGGGGACAGCAAGAGACCCAGTACTTC. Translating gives CASSSRGGQQETQYF. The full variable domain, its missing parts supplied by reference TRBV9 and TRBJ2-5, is DSGVTQTPKHLITATGQRVTLRCSPRSGDLSVYWYQQSLDQGLQFLIQYYNGEERAKGNILERFSAQQFPDLHSELNLSSLELGDSALYFCASSSRGGQQETQYFGPGTRLLVL.